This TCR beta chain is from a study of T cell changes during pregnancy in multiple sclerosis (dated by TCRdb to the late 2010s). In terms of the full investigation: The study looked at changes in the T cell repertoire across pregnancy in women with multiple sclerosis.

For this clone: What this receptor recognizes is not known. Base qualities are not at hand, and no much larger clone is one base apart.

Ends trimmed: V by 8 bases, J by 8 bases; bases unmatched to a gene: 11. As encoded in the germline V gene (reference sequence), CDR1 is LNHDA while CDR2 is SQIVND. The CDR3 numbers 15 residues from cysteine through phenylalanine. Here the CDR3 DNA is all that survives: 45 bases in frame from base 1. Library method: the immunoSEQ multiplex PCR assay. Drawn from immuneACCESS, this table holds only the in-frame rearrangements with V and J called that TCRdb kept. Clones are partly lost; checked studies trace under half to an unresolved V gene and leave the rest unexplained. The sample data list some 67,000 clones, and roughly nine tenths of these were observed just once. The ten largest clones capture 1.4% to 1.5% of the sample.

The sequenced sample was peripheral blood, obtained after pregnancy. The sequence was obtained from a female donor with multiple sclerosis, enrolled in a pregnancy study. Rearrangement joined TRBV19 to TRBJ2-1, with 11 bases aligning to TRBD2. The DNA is TGTGCCAGTTCTCGACCAGGACTAGCGGGCGATGAGCAGTTCTTC. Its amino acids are CASSRPGLAGDEQFF.